The present entry profiles one T cell receptor (beta chain) with its context. The target antigen is unknown. The entry originates in a study of cytomegalovirus exposure and HLA in healthy donors. Whole-study context: The roughly 110 validation repertoires were reported in a later analysis to have been generated on the same platform as the roughly 700 first-cohort repertoires.

J lost 5 bases, V lost 1 base, and 3 bases had no gene match. The germline CDR1 and CDR2 sequences are SEHNR and FQNEAQ (reference sequence). This CDR3 is built from 14 residues. Whole-study results and caveats: In a later analysis, first-cohort TCR clusters were found to tend to co-occur in the 120 or so validation repertoires. The classifier, whose performance was assessed in both the original and validation cohorts, reportedly diagnosed cytomegalovirus status with high specificity and sensitivity.

The method was immunoSEQ multiplex PCR; TCRdb's version includes in-frame clones alone and lacks a portion of them. The sample yields 70,000 or so clones, 94% seen once. The J gene is TRBJ2-7, the V gene TRBV7-9; 9 nucleotides line up with TRBD1. This TCR came from a young woman in good health and CMV-seropositive. Sequences were obtained from PBMCs. The chain's CDR3 is CASSLVGQGHEQYF. The CDR3 nucleotides are TGTGCCAGCAGCTTAGTGGGACAGGGCCACGAGCAGTACTTC.